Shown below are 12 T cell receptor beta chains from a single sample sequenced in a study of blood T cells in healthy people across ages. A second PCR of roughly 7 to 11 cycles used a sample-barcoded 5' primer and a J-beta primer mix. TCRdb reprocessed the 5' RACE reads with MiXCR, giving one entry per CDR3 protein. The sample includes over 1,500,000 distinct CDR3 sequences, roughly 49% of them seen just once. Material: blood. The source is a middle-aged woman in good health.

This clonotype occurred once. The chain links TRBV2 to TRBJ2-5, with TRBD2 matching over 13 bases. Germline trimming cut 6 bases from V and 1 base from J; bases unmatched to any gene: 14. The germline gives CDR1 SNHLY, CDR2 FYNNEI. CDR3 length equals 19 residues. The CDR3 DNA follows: TGTGCCAGCAGAGGGTTCGGGACTAGCGGGGAGGCCCCCCAAGAGACCCAGTACTTC. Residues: CASRGFGTSGEAPQETQYF.

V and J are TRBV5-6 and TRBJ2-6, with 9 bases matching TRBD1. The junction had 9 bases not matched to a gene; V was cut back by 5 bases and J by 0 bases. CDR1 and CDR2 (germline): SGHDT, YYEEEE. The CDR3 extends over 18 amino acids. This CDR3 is CASRARDRVYSGANVLTF. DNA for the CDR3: TGTGCCAGCAGGGCCCGGGACAGGGTATACTCTGGGGCCAACGTCCTGACTTTC.

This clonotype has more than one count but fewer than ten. The CDR3 DNA reads TGCAGTGCTAGGCCCGTCAGCACAGATACGCAGTATTTT. It translates to CSARPVSTDTQYF. V gene TRBV20-1 combines with J gene TRBJ2-3; D uncertain. V gave up 3 bases and J gave up 0 bases, with 7 bases separating them. The CDR3 is 13 residues long. CDR1 and CDR2 (germline): DFQATT, SNEGSKA (reference sequence).

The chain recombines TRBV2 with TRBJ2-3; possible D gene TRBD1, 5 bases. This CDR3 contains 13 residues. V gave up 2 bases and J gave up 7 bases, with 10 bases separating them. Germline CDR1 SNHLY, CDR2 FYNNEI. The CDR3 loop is CASSERMGHTQYF. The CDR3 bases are TGTGCCAGCAGTGAACGAATGGGGCATACGCAGTATTTT.

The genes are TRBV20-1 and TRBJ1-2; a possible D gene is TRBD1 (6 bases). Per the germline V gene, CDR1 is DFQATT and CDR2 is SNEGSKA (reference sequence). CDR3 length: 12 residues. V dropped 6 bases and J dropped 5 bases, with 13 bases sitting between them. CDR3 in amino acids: CSAPRGWYGYTF. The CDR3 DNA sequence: TGCAGTGCCCCAAGGGGGTGGTATGGCTACACCTTC.

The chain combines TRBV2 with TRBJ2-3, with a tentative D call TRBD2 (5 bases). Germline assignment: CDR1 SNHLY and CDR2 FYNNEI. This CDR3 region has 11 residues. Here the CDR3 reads CATGSGNTQYF. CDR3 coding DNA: TGTGCTACGGGGTCGGGAAATACGCAGTATTTT.

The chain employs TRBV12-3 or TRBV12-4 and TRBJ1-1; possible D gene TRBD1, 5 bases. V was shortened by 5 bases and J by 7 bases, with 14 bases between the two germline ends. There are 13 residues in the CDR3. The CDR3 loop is CASSPEGQDEAFF. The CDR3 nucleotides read TGTGCCAGCAGTCCTGAGGGGCAGGATGAAGCTTTCTTT.

The CDR3 bases are TGTGCCAGCGGAAATGGGGTGATGACCTACGAGCAGTACTTC. It is translated as CASGNGVMTYEQYF. The chain combines TRBV6-5 with TRBJ2-7; D is unclear. CDR3 length: 14 amino acids. Germline V lookup: CDR1 MNHEY, CDR2 SVGAGI. V was trimmed by 8 bases and J by 2 bases, leaving 16 bases between them.

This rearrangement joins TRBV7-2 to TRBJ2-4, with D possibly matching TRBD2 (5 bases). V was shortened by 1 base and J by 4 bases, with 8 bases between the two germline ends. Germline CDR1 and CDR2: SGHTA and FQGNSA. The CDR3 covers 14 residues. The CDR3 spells CASSLVREKNIQYF. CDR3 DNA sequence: TGTGCCAGCAGCTTAGTAAGGGAGAAAAACATTCAGTACTTC.

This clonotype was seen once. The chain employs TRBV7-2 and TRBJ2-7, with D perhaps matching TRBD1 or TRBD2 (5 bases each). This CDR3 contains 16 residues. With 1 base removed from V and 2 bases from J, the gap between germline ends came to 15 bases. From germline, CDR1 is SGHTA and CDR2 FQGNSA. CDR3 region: CASSLGPSGPAYEQYF. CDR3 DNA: TGTGCCAGCAGCTTAGGTCCGTCGGGGCCCGCCTACGAGCAGTACTTC.

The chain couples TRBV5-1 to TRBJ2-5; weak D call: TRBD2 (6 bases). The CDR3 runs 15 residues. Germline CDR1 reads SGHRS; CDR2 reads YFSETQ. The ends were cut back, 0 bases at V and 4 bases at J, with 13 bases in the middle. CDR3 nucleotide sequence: TGCGCCAGCAGCTTGGATAGCAAGGGAGGAGAGACCCAGTACTTC. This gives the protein CASSLDSKGGETQYF.

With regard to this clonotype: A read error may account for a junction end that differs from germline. CDR3 coding DNA: TGTGCCAGCAGCTTTAGGGGGACAGGGGGGCAAGAGACCCTGTACTTC. It codes for CASSFRGTGGQETLYF. The chain is built from TRBV7-9 and TRBJ2-5, with 11 bases identical to TRBD1. Germline lookup yields CDR1 SEHNR and CDR2 FQNEAQ (reference sequence). This CDR3 is built from 16 residues.